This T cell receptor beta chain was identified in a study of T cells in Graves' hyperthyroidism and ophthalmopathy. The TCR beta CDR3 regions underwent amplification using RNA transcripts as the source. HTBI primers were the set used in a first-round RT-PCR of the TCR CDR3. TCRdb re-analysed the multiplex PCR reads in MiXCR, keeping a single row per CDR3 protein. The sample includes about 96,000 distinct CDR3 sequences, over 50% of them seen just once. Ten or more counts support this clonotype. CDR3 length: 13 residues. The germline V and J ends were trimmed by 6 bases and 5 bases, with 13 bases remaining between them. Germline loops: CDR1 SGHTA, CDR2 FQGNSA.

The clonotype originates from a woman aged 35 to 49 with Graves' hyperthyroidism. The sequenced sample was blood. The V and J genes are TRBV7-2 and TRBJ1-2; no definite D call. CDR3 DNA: TGTGCCAGCAGTTTGGGCAGACCTTATGGCTACACCTTC. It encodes CASSLGRPYGYTF.